Following are 25 T cell receptor beta chains from one sample sequenced in a study of blood T cell repertoires in COVID-19. TCRdb keeps only in-frame clones here, not all; method: immunoSEQ multiplex PCR. Here the sample spans approximately 400,000 clones, 89% being singletons. Input material: peripheral blood. Every receptor here comes from a middle-aged man with acute or convalescent COVID-19.

The J gene is TRBJ2-7, the V gene TRBV9; TRBD1 agrees at 7 bases. The V gene's germline CDR1 is SGDLS and CDR2 YYNGEE. The CDR3 is 14 amino acids. The V gene end was trimmed by 4 bases and the J gene end by 2 bases; junction bases not matched to a gene: 6. The CDR3 DNA follows: TGTGCCAGCAGCCTCGGGACAGCTACCTACGAGCAGTACTTC. Protein product: CASSLGTATYEQYF.

The rearrangement joins TRBV7-2 to TRBJ2-1; 7 bases line up with TRBD2. There are 16 residues in the CDR3. V shed 3 bases, J shed 4 bases, and the junction held 9 bases outside the gene matches. CDR1 and CDR2 from the germline V gene are SGHTA and FQGNSA. CDR3 DNA: TGTGCCAGCAGCTTTATCCTAGCGGTCACATACAATGAGCAGTTCTTC. It is translated as CASSFILAVTYNEQFF.

V and J are TRBV28 and TRBJ2-2; the D is unclear. The CDR3 sequence is 16 residues long. V was shortened by 6 bases and J by 4 bases, with 18 bases between the two germline ends. Germline V gives CDR1 MDHEN, CDR2 SYDVKM. CDR3 sequence: CASSPSRVLGTGELFF. The CDR3 nucleotides read TGTGCCAGCAGCCCGTCCCGGGTCCTGGGCACCGGGGAGCTGTTTTTT.

The chain employs TRBV9 and TRBJ2-7; D not certain. V was shortened by 2 bases and J by 0 bases, with 12 bases between the two germline ends. The V gene's germline CDR1 is SGDLS and CDR2 YYNGEE. The CDR3 is made up of 15 amino acids. CDR3 residues: CASSVGTDHSYEQYF. CDR3 sequence (DNA): TGTGCCAGCAGCGTTGGAACAGACCACTCCTACGAGCAGTACTTC.

The V gene is TRBV5-1, the J gene TRBJ2-7; possible D gene TRBD1, 6 bases. Trimming took off 4 bases at V and 6 bases at J, with 17 bases between the two ends. Germline CDR1 and CDR2: SGHRS and YFSETQ. CDR3 length: 14 residues. The CDR3 sequence is CASSVQGPLGEQYF. The DNA for the CDR3 is TGCGCCAGCAGCGTACAGGGTCCCCTCGGCGAGCAGTACTTC. Full variable domain (outside the CDR3, taken from reference TRBV5-1 and TRBJ2-7): KAGVTQTPRYLIKTRGQQVTLSCSPISGHRSVSWYQQTPGQGLQFLFEYFSETQRNKGNFPGRFSGRQFSNSRSEMNVSTLELGDSALYLCASSVQGPLGEQYFGPGTRLTVT.

V is TRBV10-3 and J is TRBJ1-5; D is perhaps TRBD1 (5 bases). Trimming cost V 4 bases and J 7 bases, with 14 bases left between them. CDR1 and CDR2 (germline): ENHRY, SYGVKD. The CDR3 runs to 14 residues. The CDR3 here is CAISAGAGGQPQHF. DNA of the CDR3: TGTGCCATCAGTGCCGGGGCGGGAGGGCAGCCCCAGCATTTT.

In DNA form, the CDR3 reads TGTGCCAGAAGCCCCCGGGACAGCAATTCACCCCTCCACTTT. Translation gives CARSPRDSNSPLHF. The J gene is TRBJ1-6, the V gene TRBV5-3, with 7 positions matching TRBD1. TRBV5-3 is annotated as an ORF whose role is uncertain. J lost 7 bases, V lost 4 bases, and 5 bases had no gene match. CDR3 length equals 14 residues.

Regarding this clone: The junction and the germline gene differ at one end; a read error may be behind it. This CDR3 reads CASSVGRQGIDEQYF. CDR3 nucleotides: TGTGCTAGCAGCGTAGGTCGGCAGGGAATAGACGAGCAGTACTTC. V usage is TRBV7-7 and J usage is TRBJ2-7; D may be TRBD1 (5 bases). The CDR3 is 15 amino acids. Germline V CDR1 and CDR2: SSHAT, FNYEAQ (reference sequence).

This clone was counted once. The V gene is TRBV6-6, the J gene TRBJ1-1; 8 bases map to TRBD1. The CDR3 spans 13 residues. The germline CDR1 and CDR2 sequences are MNHNY and SVGAGI (reference sequence). With V trimmed by 6 bases and J by 5 bases, 5 bases remained unmatched. In DNA, the CDR3 is TGTGCCAGCAGAACAGGGGGAAAAACTGAAGCTTTCTTT. Translating gives CASRTGGKTEAFF.

The chain joins TRBV12-5 to TRBJ1-5; D is undetermined. Trimming left V 3 bases short and J 2 bases short, with 11 bases between. CDR1 LGHNT and CDR2 FRNRAP come from the germline V gene. This CDR3 is built from 15 residues. The CDR3 nucleotides are TGTGCTAGTGGTTTACGGGTTGGCGGCAATCAGCCCCAGCATTTT. Translating it yields CASGLRVGGNQPQHF.

The CDR3 protein is CSASRGGVQSNEKLFF. In DNA form, the CDR3 reads TGCAGTGCTAGTCGAGGGGGGGTACAGAGTAATGAAAAACTGTTTTTT. V and J are TRBV20-1 and TRBJ1-4; D may be TRBD1 (6 bases). CDR1 and CDR2 (germline): DFQATT, SNEGSKA (reference sequence). Trimming took off 3 bases at V and 4 bases at J, with 18 bases between the two ends. This CDR3 spans 16 amino acids.

The chain employs TRBV7-2 and TRBJ1-1, with D possibly matching TRBD1 (5 bases). CDR3 size: 15 residues. The V gene's germline CDR1 is SGHTA and CDR2 FQGNSA. Trimming removed 0 bases at V and 5 bases at J, with 13 bases between. CDR3 region: CASSLAPQGGTEAFF. The CDR3 coding sequence is TGTGCCAGCAGCTTAGCCCCTCAGGGTGGGACTGAAGCTTTCTTT.

This clone was counted a single time. The V and J genes are TRBV3-1 (or the pseudogene TRBV3-2) and TRBJ2-5, with 11 bases that match TRBD2. The CDR3 sequence is 16 residues long. Germline values: CDR1 LGHDT, CDR2 YNNKEL (reference sequence). V lost 1 base to trimming and J lost 5 bases; unmatched junction nucleotides: 6. The DNA for the CDR3 is TGTGCCAGCAGCCAAGCAACTAGCGGGGGACGGGAGACCCAGTACTTC. It translates to CASSQATSGGRETQYF.

V is TRBV7-6 and J is TRBJ2-1; no firm D call. The V end lost 1 base, the J end lost 1 base, and 8 bases lay between the germline ends. Germline CDR1 reads SGHVS; CDR2 reads FNYEAQ. The length of the CDR3 is 15 residues. CDR3 bases: TGTGCCAGCAGCTTAGTTGGCGGTTCCTACAATGAGCAGTTCTTC. Its translation: CASSLVGGSYNEQFF.

This chain uses TRBV6-2 or TRBV6-3 with TRBJ1-1; D remains unclear. Per germline, CDR1 MNHEY and CDR2 SVGEGT. The CDR3 is 15 amino acids. The V end lost 0 bases, the J end lost 4 bases, and 12 bases lay between the germline ends. The CDR3 region has the DNA TGTGCCAGCAGTTACTCGAAGGGCGGAGGCACTGAAGCTTTCTTT. Encoded protein: CASSYSKGGGTEAFF.

This clone was recorded at least ten times. The chain couples TRBV7-3 to TRBJ2-7, with 10 nucleotides matching TRBD1. Trimming at V came to 2 bases and at J to 2 bases, leaving 0 bases not matched to a gene. In germline, CDR1 is SGHTA, CDR2 FQGTGA. There are 14 residues in the CDR3. The CDR3 bases are TGTGCCAGCAGCTTAGACAGGGGGCCCTACGAGCAGTACTTC. Translating gives CASSLDRGPYEQYF.

The rearrangement uses TRBV7-9 and TRBJ1-5; perhaps TRBD1 as D (5 bases). Trimming pared 5 bases from V and 7 bases from J, leaving 9 bases between. CDR3 size: 12 residues. The germline gives CDR1 SEHNR, CDR2 FQNEAQ (reference sequence). CDR3 DNA: TGTGCCAGCAGCCCAGGGAAACAGCCCCAGCATTTT. It specifies CASSPGKQPQHF.

The V gene is TRBV2, the J gene TRBJ1-5; weak D call: TRBD1 (5 bases). This CDR3 is 14 amino acids long. V gave up 6 bases and J gave up 4 bases, with 13 bases separating them. CDR1 is SNHLY and CDR2 is FYNNEI in the germline V gene. CDR3: CASRDTSGNQPQHF. CDR3 DNA sequence: TGTGCCAGCAGGGACACCTCAGGGAATCAGCCCCAGCATTTT.

With regard to this clone: The sample has other DNA sequences that encode this CDR3 too. CDR3 in amino acids: CAWSVQVNTEAFF. The CDR3 DNA sequence: TGTGCCTGGAGTGTACAGGTGAACACTGAAGCTTTCTTT. V usage is TRBV30 and J usage is TRBJ1-1, with D maybe TRBD1 (5 bases). Germline values: CDR1 GTSNPN, CDR2 SVGIG (reference sequence). There are 13 residues in the CDR3. V was cut by 0 bases and J by 0 bases, with 5 bases left in between.

The V and J genes are TRBV5-1 and TRBJ2-7, with D tentatively TRBD2 (5 bases). This CDR3 is 14 amino acids long. Trimming took 0 bases from V and 2 from J, leaving 9 bases between them. Germline V gives CDR1 SGHRS, CDR2 YFSETQ. The CDR3 here is CASSLAGEPYEQYF. The CDR3 nucleotides read TGCGCCAGCAGCTTGGCTGGGGAGCCCTACGAGCAGTACTTC. The full variable domain, rest sourced from reference TRBV5-1 and TRBJ2-7, is KAGVTQTPRYLIKTRGQQVTLSCSPISGHRSVSWYQQTPGQGLQFLFEYFSETQRNKGNFPGRFSGRQFSNSRSEMNVSTLELGDSALYLCASSLAGEPYEQYFGPGTRLTVT.

The chain joins TRBV7-2 to TRBJ1-2; D perhaps matches TRBD1 (6 bases). Germline V gives CDR1 SGHTA, CDR2 FQGNSA. The germline V and J ends were trimmed by 5 bases and 6 bases, with 22 bases remaining between them. There are 16 residues in the CDR3. CDR3 sequence (DNA): TGTGCCAGCAGCCTTAGTGCACAGTATTACAGGGATGGCTACACCTTC. Amino acid sequence: CASSLSAQYYRDGYTF. Full variable domain (missing parts from reference TRBV7-2 and TRBJ1-2): GAGVSQSPSNKVTEKGKDVELRCDPISGHTALYWYRQSLGQGLEFLIYFQGNSAPDKSGLPSDRFSAERTGGSVSTLTIQRTQQEDSAVYLCASSLSAQYYRDGYTFGSGTRLTVV.

This chain uses TRBV12-5 with TRBJ1-1; D remains unclear. The V end lost 1 base, the J end lost 4 bases, and 10 bases lay between the germline ends. This CDR3 is built from 14 residues. Germline loops: CDR1 LGHNT, CDR2 FRNRAP. The CDR3 protein is CASGLEAGVTEAFF. In nucleotides, the CDR3 is TGTGCTAGTGGTTTGGAGGCCGGGGTCACTGAAGCTTTCTTT.

J is TRBJ2-7 and V is TRBV5-1, with D tentatively TRBD1 (6 bases). The germline V gene has CDR1 SGHRS and CDR2 YFSETQ. The CDR3 has 15 amino acids. The V end lost 2 bases, the J end lost 9 bases, and 21 bases lay between the germline ends. The CDR3: CASSFTRDTGPRQYF. DNA for the CDR3: TGCGCCAGCAGCTTTACCCGGGACACCGGGCCCCGGCAGTACTTC. The variable domain in full, with the rest retrieved from reference TRBV5-1 and TRBJ2-7, is KAGVTQTPRYLIKTRGQQVTLSCSPISGHRSVSWYQQTPGQGLQFLFEYFSETQRNKGNFPGRFSGRQFSNSRSEMNVSTLELGDSALYLCASSFTRDTGPRQYFGPGTRLTVT.

The V call is TRBV5-1, the J call TRBJ1-6, with 7 bases lining up with TRBD1. V was clipped by 0 bases and J by 4 bases; unmatched bases: 10. This CDR3 has 18 amino acids. The germline V gene encodes CDR1 SGHRS and CDR2 YFSETQ. CDR3 protein: CASSLGFGTEDYNSPLHF. CDR3 bases: TGCGCCAGCAGCTTGGGTTTTGGGACAGAGGATTATAATTCACCCCTCCACTTT.

V usage is TRBV15 and J usage is TRBJ1-1; no firm D call. The germline gives CDR1 LNHNV, CDR2 YYDKDF (reference sequence). The CDR3 is 18 residues long. Trimming cost V 0 bases and J 0 bases, with 17 bases left between them. Here the CDR3 reads CATSRDMGYRRMNTEAFF. DNA for the CDR3: TGTGCCACCAGCAGAGATATGGGTTACAGAAGAATGAACACTGAAGCTTTCTTT.